This note documents a single TCR beta chain sequence. The table came from immunoSEQ multiplex PCR; TCRdb's copy has only in-frame clones and leaves some out. The sample lists some 70,000 clones, 95% to 97% occurring once. This CDR3 has 15 residues. CDR1 and CDR2 (germline): SGHNT, YENEEA. The V end lost 4 bases, the J end lost 5 bases, and 17 bases lay between the germline ends. This sample was taken from a study of technical replicates of blood from several donors. This chain links TRBV11-3 with TRBJ2-5; D is possibly TRBD1 (6 bases). Material for sequencing was T cells isolated from PBMCs. This receptor was obtained from a human donor in good health. The CDR3: CASSSRPGQGETQYF. CDR3 DNA sequence: TGTGCCAGCAGCTCCCGACCGGGACAAGGGGAGACCCAGTACTTC.